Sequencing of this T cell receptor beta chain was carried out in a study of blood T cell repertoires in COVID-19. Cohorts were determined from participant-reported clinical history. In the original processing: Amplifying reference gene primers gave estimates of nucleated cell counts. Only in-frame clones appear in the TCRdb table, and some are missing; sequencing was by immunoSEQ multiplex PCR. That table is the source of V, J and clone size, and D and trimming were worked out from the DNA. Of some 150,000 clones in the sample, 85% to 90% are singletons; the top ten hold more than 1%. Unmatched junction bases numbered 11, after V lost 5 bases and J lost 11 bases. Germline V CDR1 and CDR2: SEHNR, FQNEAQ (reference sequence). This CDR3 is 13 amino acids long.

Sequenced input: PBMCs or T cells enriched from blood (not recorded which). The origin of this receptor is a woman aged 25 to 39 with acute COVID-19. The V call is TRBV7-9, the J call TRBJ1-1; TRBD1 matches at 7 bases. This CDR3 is CASSRMNTGAAFF. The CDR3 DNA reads TGTGCCAGCAGCCGGATGAACACAGGGGCGGCTTTCTTT.